The 12 T cell receptor beta chains in this list originate from one sample, sequenced in a study of regulatory T cells in long-lasting Graves disease (dated by TCRdb to the early 2020s). The meaning of the sample's time point label: newly diagnosed GD, antithyroid drugs for less than 3 months. RNA was extracted from PBMCs in TRIzol for both TCR sequencing and RNA sequencing. The library was produced with multiplex PCR. TCRdb records Illumina HiSeq 4000 as the sequencer. TCR beta libraries were built with iRepertoire HTBI primers and Arm-PCR amplification of CDR3 regions. TCRdb's own reprocessing of the public reads used fastp at Q25 and MiXCR and kept productive beta chains. CDR3 protein duplicates are merged, each entry listing the most common genes and DNA. The table for this sample lists 620,000 or so distinct CDR3 sequences; 16% of them were counted only once. Of the sample, approximately 18% is held by the ten largest clones.

Another study also made use of these data, one on T cells in Graves' hyperthyroidism and ophthalmopathy.

The starting material was peripheral blood mononuclear cells (PBMCs), obtained at new diagnosis, from a patient treated with antithyroid drugs. The receptor set was obtained from a woman aged 25 to 39 with Graves disease. Donor details come from another sample of the same person, matched by shared clones.

This clonotype was counted only a few times. The chain carries TRBV19 and TRBJ2-3, with TRBD2 identical over 9 bases. The CDR3 has 14 residues. Trimming removed 7 bases from V and 3 bases from J; junction bases left unmatched: 5. In germline, CDR1 is LNHDA, CDR2 SQIVND (reference sequence). The CDR3 sequence: CASKSGRITDTQYF. CDR3 DNA: TGTGCCAGTAAGAGCGGGAGGATTACAGATACGCAGTATTTT. The variable domain in full, with the rest retrieved from reference TRBV19 and TRBJ2-3, is DGGITQSPKYLFRKEGQNVTLSCEQNLNHDAMYWYRQDPGQGLRLIYYSQIVNDFQKGDIAEGYSVSREKKESFPLTVTSAQKNPTAFYLCASKSGRITDTQYFGPGTRLTVL.

This clonotype was picked up many times. The chain carries TRBV5-6 and TRBJ1-1; D unclear. Germline V lookup: CDR1 SGHDT, CDR2 YYEEEE. Trimming shortened V by 3 bases and J by 0 bases, and 6 bases separated the two germline ends. This CDR3 is 13 amino acids long. CDR3 in DNA: TGTGCCAGCAGCTATACGTTGAACACTGAAGCTTTCTTT. Its protein is CASSYTLNTEAFF.

This clonotype was observed at least ten times. J is TRBJ2-1 and V is TRBV7-9, with D perhaps TRBD1 (5 bases). This CDR3 is 14 amino acids long. Trimming pared 5 bases from V and 5 bases from J, leaving 13 bases between. In germline, CDR1 is SEHNR, CDR2 FQNEAQ (reference sequence). CDR3 protein: CASSPGGADNEQFF. In DNA form, the CDR3 reads TGTGCCAGCAGCCCCGGTGGGGCTGACAATGAGCAGTTCTTC.

This clonotype was seen at least ten times. The chain has TRBV27 and TRBJ2-1; D could derive from TRBD1 or TRBD2 (5 bases each). This CDR3 is 16 amino acids long. Germline loops: CDR1 MNHEY, CDR2 SMNVEV (reference sequence). Trimming stripped 4 bases from V and 0 bases from J, with 13 bases between. The CDR3 protein is CASSWGRVDSYNEQFF. The CDR3 DNA sequence: TGTGCCAGCAGTTGGGGACGGGTAGACTCCTACAATGAGCAGTTCTTC.

The V gene is TRBV30, the J gene TRBJ1-4; D is uncertain. There are 15 residues in the CDR3. Per the germline V gene, CDR1 is GTSNPN and CDR2 is SVGIG (reference sequence). V was trimmed by 0 bases and J by 3 bases, leaving 11 bases between them. The CDR3 bases are TGTGCCTGGAGTGTTCAGAGTCTATCTAATGAAAAACTGTTTTTT. It translates to CAWSVQSLSNEKLFF.

The rearrangement joins TRBV6-1 to TRBJ1-1; D gene unclear. From germline, CDR1 is MNHNS and CDR2 SASEGT. This CDR3 has 12 residues. The CDR3 coding sequence is TGTGCTTCAGCAGAGCTTGCGGCGACGGCTTTCTTT. Translation: CASAELAATAFF.

The genes are TRBV20-1 and TRBJ1-5; 9 bases are shared with TRBD1. The CDR3 sequence is 16 residues long. The J segment lost 0 bases and the V segment lost 5 bases, leaving 8 bases of the junction unmatched. Germline V gene lookup returns CDR1 DFQATT and CDR2 SNEGSKA (reference sequence). DNA of the CDR3: TGCAGTGCTGGACGATCACAGGGGGCTAGCAATCAGCCCCAGCATTTT. Translating it yields CSAGRSQGASNQPQHF.

The J gene is TRBJ1-1, the V gene TRBV5-1; TRBD1 matches at 8 bases. Trimming at V came to 0 bases and at J to 0 bases, leaving 7 bases not matched to a gene. This CDR3 contains 17 residues. From germline, CDR1 is SGHRS and CDR2 YFSETQ. The CDR3 region is CASSLAGTGLVNTEAFF. CDR3 sequence (DNA): TGCGCCAGCAGCTTGGCGGGGACAGGCCTCGTGAACACTGAAGCTTTCTTT.

This clonotype was detected ten times or more. The V call is TRBV7-9, the J call TRBJ2-6; a possible D gene is TRBD1 (6 bases). Germline V gene lookup returns CDR1 SEHNR and CDR2 FQNEAQ (reference sequence). Trimming took 0 bases from V and 13 from J, leaving 19 bases between them. This CDR3 contains 16 residues. CDR3 protein: CASSLAPPGGGQVLTF. The CDR3 bases are TGTGCCAGCAGCTTAGCGCCCCCGGGTGGGGGACAAGTCCTGACTTTC.

This clonotype was picked up a small number of times. The genes are TRBV6-2 or TRBV6-3 and TRBJ2-6, with no clear D. The V gene lost 4 bases and the J gene lost 0 bases, with 16 bases spanning the gap. This CDR3 spans 18 amino acids. Germline V lookup: CDR1 MNHEY, CDR2 SVGEGT. CDR3 protein: CASSFRPDGISGANVLTF. The CDR3 bases are TGTGCCAGCAGTTTCCGCCCGGACGGAATCTCTGGGGCCAACGTCCTGACTTTC.

In its sample, this clonotype was seen many times. The chain links TRBV28 to TRBJ2-7; maybe TRBD1 (5 bases). The V end lost 2 bases, the J end lost 7 bases, and 12 bases lay between the germline ends. The germline gives CDR1 MDHEN, CDR2 SYDVKM. The CDR3 sequence is 13 residues long. For the CDR3, the DNA is TGTGCCAGCAGTTTAATATCAGGGCGGGAGCAGTACTTC. Its protein product is CASSLISGREQYF.

The rearrangement joins TRBV5-5 to TRBJ1-3, with D perhaps TRBD1 (5 bases). Per germline, CDR1 SGHKS and CDR2 YYEKEE (reference sequence). This CDR3 spans 14 amino acids. V lost 1 base, J lost 4 bases, and 9 bases lay in between. The CDR3 loop reads CASSLRGPGNTIYF. CDR3 nucleotide sequence: TGTGCCAGCAGCTTGAGGGGACCGGGAAACACCATATATTTT.